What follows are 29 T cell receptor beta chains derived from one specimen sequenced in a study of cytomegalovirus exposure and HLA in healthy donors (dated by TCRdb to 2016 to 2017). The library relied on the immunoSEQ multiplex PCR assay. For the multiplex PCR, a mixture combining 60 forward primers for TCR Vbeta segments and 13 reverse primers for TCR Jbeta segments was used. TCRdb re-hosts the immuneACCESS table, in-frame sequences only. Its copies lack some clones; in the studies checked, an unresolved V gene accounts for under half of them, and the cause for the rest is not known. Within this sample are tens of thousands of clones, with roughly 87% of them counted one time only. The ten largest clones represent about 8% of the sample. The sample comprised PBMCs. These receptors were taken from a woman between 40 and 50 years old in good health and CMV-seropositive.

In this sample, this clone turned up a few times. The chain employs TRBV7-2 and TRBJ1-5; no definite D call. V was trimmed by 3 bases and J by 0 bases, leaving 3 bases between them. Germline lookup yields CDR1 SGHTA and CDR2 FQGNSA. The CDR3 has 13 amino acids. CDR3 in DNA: TGTGCCAGCAGCTTTTATAGCAATCAGCCCCAGCATTTT. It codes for CASSFYSNQPQHF. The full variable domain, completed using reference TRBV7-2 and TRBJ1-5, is GAGVSQSPSNKVTEKGKDVELRCDPISGHTALYWYRQSLGQGLEFLIYFQGNSAPDKSGLPSDRFSAERTGGSVSTLTIQRTQQEDSAVYLCASSFYSNQPQHFGDGTRLSIL.

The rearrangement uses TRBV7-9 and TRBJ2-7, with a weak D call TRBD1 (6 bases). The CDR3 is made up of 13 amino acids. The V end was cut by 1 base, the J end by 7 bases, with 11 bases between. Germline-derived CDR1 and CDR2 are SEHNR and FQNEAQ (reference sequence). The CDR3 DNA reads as TGTGCCAGCAGCTTAGGACAGGCAGAAGAGCAGTACTTC. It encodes CASSLGQAEEQYF.

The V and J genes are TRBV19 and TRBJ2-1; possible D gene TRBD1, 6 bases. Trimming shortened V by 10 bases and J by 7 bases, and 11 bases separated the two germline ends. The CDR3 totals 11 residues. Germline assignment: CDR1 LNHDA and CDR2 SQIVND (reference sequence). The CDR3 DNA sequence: TGTGCCATCCGAAGGGGGAATGAGCAGTTCTTC. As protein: CAIRRGNEQFF.

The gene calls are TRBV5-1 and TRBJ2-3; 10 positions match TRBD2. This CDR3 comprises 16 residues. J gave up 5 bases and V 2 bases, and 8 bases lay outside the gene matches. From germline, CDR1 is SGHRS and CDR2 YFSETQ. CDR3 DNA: TGCGCCAGCAGCTTCGGGCTAGCGGGAGATGGAGATACGCAGTATTTT. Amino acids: CASSFGLAGDGDTQYF.

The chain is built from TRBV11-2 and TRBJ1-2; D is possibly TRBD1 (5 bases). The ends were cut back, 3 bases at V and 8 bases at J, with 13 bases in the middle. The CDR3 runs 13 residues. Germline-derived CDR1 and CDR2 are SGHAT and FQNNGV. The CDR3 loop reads CASSFPGGVGYTF. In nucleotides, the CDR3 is TGTGCCAGCAGCTTCCCTGGGGGGGTCGGCTACACCTTC.

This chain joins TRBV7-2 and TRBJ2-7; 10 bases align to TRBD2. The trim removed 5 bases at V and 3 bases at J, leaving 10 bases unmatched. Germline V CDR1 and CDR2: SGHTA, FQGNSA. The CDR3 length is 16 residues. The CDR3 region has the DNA TGTGCCAGCAGCGCCAACCCTAGCGGGGGAAGCTACGAGCAGTACTTC. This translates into CASSANPSGGSYEQYF.

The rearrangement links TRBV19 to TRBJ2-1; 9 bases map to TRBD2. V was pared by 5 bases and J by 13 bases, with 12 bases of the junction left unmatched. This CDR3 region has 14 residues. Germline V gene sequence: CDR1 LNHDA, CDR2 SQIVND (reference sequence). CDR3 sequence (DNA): TGTGCCAGTAGTCAGGGGGATAGCGGGAGCCCACAGTTCTTC. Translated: CASSQGDSGSPQFF.

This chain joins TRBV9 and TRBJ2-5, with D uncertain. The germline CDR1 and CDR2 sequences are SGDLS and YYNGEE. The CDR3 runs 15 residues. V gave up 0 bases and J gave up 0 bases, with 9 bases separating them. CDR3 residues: CASSVDVGDQETQYF. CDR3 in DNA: TGTGCCAGCAGCGTAGACGTAGGAGACCAAGAGACCCAGTACTTC.

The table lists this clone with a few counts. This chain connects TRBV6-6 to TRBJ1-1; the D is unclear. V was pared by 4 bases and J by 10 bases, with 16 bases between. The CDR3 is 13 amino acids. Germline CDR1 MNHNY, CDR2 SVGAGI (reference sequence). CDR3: CASSWAGREVAFF. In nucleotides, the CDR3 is TGTGCCAGCAGTTGGGCGGGGAGGGAGGTAGCTTTCTTT.

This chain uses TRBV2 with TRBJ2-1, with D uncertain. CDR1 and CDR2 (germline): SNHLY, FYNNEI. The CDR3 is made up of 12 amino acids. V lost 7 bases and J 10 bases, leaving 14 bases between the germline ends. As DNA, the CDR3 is TGTGCCAGCACCCCTTCCTCCGTGGAGCAGTTCTTC. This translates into CASTPSSVEQFF.

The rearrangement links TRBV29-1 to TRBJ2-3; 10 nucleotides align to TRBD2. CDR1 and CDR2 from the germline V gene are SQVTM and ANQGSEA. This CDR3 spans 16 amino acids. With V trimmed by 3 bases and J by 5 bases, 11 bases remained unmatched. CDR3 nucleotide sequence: TGCAGCGTTGAGGCGTGGGGGCTAGCGGGAGAAGATACGCAGTATTTT. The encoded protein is CSVEAWGLAGEDTQYF.

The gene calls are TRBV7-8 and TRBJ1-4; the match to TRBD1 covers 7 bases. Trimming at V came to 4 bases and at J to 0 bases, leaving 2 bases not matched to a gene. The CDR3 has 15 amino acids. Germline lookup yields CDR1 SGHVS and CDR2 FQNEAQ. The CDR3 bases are TGTGCCAGCAGCTGGGGACAGACAACTAATGAAAAACTGTTTTTT. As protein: CASSWGQTTNEKLFF.

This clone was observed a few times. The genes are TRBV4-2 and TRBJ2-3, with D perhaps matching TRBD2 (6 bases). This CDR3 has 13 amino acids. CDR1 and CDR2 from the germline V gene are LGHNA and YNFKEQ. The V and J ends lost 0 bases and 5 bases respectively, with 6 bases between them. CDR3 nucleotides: TGTGCCAGCAGCCAAGATAGCGGAGATACGCAGTATTTT. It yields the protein CASSQDSGDTQYF.

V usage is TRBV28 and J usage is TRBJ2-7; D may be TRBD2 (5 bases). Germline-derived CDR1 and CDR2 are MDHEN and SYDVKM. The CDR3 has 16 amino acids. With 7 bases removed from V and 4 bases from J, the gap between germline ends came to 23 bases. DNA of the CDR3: TGTGCCAGCACCCCTTATCGGGCAGCGGCGGGTTACGAGCAGTACTTC. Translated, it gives CASTPYRAAAGYEQYF.

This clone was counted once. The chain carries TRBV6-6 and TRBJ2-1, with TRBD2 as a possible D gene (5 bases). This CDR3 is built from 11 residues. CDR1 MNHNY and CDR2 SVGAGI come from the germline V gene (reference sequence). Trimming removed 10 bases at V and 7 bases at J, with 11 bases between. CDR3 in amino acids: CATRSGNEQFF. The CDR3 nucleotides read TGTGCCACCAGATCGGGGAATGAGCAGTTCTTC.

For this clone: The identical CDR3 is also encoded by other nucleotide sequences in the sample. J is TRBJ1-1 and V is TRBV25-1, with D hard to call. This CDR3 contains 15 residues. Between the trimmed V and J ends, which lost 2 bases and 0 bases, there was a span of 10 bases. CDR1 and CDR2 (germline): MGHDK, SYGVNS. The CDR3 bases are TGTGCCAGCAGTGAAGCGGGAGCTATGAACACTGAAGCTTTCTTT. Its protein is CASSEAGAMNTEAFF.

The CDR3 coding sequence is TGTGCCAGCAGACCGACTAGCGGGAGATCGAATGAGCAGTTCTTC. Protein product: CASRPTSGRSNEQFF. J is TRBJ2-1 and V is TRBV2, with 12 bases lining up with TRBD2. This CDR3 has 15 amino acids. CDR1 and CDR2 from the germline V gene are SNHLY and FYNNEI. With V trimmed by 6 bases and J by 7 bases, 7 bases remained unmatched.

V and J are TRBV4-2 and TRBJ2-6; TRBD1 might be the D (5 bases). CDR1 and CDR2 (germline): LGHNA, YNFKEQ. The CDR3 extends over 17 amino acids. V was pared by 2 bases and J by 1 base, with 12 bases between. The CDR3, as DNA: TGTGCCAGCAGCCAACTTGGCAGGGATTCTGGGGCCAACGTCCTGACTTTC. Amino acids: CASSQLGRDSGANVLTF.

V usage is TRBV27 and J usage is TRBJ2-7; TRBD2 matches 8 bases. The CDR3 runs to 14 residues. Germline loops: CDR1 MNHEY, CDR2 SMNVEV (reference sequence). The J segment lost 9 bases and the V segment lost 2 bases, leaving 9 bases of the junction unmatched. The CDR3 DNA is TGTGCCAGCAGTTTAAATAGCGGGACCGCCCGGCAGTACTTC. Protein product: CASSLNSGTARQYF.

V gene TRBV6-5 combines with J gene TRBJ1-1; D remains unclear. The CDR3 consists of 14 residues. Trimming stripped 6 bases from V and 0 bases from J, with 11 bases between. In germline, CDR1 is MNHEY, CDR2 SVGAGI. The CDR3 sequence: CASRSSLMNTEAFF. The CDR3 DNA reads TGTGCCAGCAGATCGTCGTTAATGAACACTGAAGCTTTCTTT.

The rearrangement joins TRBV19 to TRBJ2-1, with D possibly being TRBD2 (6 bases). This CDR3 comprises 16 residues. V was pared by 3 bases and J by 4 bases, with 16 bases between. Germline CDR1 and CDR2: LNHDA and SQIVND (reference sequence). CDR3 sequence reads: CASSMPGLGNYNEQFF. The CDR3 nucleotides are TGTGCCAGTAGTATGCCGGGACTGGGGAATTACAATGAGCAGTTCTTC.

CDR3 DNA: TGTGCCAGCATCCCGACTGGAGAGACCCAGTACTTC. Translating gives CASIPTGETQYF. The rearrangement joins TRBV2 to TRBJ2-5; D is unresolved. V lost 7 bases and J 4 bases, leaving 10 bases between the germline ends. The CDR3 runs 12 residues. Germline V CDR1 and CDR2: SNHLY, FYNNEI.

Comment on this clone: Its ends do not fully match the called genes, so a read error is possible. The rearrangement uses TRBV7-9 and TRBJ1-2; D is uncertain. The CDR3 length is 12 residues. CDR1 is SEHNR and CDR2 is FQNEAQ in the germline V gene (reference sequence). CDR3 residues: CSSNGERDGYTF. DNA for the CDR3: TGTTCCAGCAACGGGGAAAGGGATGGCTACACCTTC.

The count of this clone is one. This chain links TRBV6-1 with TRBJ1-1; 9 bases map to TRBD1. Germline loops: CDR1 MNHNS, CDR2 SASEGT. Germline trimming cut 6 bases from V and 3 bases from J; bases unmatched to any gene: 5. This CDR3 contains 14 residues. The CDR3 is CASSPTGGYTEAFF. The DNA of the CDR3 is TGTGCCAGCAGCCCCACAGGGGGCTACACTGAAGCTTTCTTT.

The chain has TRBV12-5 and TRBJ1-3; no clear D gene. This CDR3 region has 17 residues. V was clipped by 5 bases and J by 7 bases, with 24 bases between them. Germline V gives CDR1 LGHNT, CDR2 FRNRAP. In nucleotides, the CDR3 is TGTGCTAGTGGTCCCCCCAGACGTTCAGGATTTCTCAACACCATATATTTT. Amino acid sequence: CASGPPRRSGFLNTIYF.

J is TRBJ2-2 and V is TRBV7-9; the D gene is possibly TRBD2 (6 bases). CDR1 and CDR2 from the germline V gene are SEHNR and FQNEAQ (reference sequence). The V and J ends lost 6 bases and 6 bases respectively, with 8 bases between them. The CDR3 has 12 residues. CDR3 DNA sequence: TGTGCCAGCAGTCCGGGGGCCGGGGAGCTGTTTTTT. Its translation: CASSPGAGELFF. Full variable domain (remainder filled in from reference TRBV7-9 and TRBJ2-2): DTGVSQNPRHKITKRGQNVTFRCDPISEHNRLYWYRQTLGQGPEFLTYFQNEAQLEKSRLLSDRFSAERPKGSFSTLEIQRTEQGDSAMYLCASSPGAGELFFGEGSRLTVL.

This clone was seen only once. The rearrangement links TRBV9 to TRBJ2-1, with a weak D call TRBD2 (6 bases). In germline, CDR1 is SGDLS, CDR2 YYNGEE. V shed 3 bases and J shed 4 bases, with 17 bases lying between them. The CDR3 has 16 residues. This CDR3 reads CASSAGRLLAYNEQFF. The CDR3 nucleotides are TGTGCCAGCAGCGCAGGGCGGTTGCTAGCGTACAATGAGCAGTTCTTC.

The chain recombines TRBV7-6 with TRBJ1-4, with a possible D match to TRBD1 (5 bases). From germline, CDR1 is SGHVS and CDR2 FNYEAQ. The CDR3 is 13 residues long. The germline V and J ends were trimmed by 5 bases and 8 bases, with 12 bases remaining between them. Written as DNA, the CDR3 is TGTGCCAGCAGCGGACGACGGGGGGAAAAACTGTTTTTT. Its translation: CASSGRRGEKLFF. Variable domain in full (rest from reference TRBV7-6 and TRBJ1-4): GAGVSQSPRYKVTKRGQDVALRCDPISGHVSLYWYRQALGQGPEFLTYFNYEAQQDKSGLPNDRFSAERPEGSISTLTIQRTEQRDSAMYRCASSGRRGEKLFFGSGTQLSVL.

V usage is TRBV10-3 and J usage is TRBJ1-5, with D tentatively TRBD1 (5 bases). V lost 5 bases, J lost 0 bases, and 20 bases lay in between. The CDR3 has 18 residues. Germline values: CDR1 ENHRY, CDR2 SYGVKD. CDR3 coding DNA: TGTGCCATCAGTAGCGCGCAGGGTAAGGCAGGTAGCAATCAGCCCCAGCATTTT. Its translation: CAISSAQGKAGSNQPQHF.